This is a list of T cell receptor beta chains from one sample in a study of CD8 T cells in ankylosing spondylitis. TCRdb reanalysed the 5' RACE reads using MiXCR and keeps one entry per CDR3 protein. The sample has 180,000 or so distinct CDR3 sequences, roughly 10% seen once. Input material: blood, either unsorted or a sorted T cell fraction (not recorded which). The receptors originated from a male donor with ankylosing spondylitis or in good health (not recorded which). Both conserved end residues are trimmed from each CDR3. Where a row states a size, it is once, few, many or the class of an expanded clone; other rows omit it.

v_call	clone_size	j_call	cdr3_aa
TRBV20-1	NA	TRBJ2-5	SARVSPETQY
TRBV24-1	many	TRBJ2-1	ATSDGQAYNEQF
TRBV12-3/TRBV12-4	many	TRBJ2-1	ASSFGTSGRANEQF
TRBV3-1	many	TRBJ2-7	ASSPSGGISYEQY
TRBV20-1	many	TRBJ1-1	SATDRVTEAF
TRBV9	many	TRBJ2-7	ASSEGQGAYEQY
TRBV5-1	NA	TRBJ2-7	ASSSTSRGPYEQY
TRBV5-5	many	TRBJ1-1	ASRQGANPPMNTEAF
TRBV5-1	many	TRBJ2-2	ASSLDPSGELF
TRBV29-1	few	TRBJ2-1	SARHRGYNEQF
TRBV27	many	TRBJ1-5	ASSLGGPPNQPQH
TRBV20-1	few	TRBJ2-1	SASRSAGLALNYNEQF
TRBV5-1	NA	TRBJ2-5	ASSPGQGQETQY
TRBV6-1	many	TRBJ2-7	ASSELAGGGEQY
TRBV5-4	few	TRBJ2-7	ASSLPVGGGYEQY
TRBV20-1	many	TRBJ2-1	SARETGRVQF
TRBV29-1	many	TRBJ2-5	SAYRDIQETQY
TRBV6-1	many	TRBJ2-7	ASRRQVLPTYEQY
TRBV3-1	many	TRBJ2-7	ASSQGTSGLEQY
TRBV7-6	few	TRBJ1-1	ASSLAGGSTEAF
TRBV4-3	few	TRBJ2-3	ASSQELAADTQY
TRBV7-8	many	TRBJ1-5	ASSLAQSAYPQH
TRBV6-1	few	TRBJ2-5	ASSGGLPGLAWAQY